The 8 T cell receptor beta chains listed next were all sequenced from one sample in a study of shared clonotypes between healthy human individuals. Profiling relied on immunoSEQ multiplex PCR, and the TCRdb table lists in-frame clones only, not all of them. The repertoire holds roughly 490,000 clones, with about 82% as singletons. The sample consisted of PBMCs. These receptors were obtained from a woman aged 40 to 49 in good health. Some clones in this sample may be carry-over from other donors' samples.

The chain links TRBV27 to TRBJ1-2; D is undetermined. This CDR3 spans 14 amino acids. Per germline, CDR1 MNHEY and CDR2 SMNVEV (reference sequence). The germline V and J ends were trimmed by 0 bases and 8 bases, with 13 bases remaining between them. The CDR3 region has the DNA TGTGCCAGCAGTTTATCCACCGGGGAGGGCGGCTACACCTTC. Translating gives CASSLSTGEGGYTF.

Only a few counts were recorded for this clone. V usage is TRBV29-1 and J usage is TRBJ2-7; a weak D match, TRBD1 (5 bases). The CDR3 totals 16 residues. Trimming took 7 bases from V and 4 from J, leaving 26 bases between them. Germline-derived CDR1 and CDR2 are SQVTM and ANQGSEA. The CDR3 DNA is TGCAGCGCAAAAGGGGCCCGAACAGGACATCAGTACGAGCAGTACTTC. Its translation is CSAKGARTGHQYEQYF.

The CDR3, as DNA: TGTGCCAGCAGTTACTTGAATGGTGGCCAAGAGACCCAGTACTTC. It encodes CASSYLNGGQETQYF. This chain connects TRBV6-5 to TRBJ2-5; D ambiguous. Germline V gene lookup returns CDR1 MNHEY and CDR2 SVGAGI. V lost 1 base to trimming and J lost 1 base, with 10 bases between them. This CDR3 has 15 residues.

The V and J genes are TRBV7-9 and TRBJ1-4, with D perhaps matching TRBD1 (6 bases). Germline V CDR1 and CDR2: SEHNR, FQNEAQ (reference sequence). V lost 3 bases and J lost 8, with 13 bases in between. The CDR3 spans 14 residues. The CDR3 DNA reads TGTGCCAGCAGCTTCCCATCGGGGGCGGAAAAACTGTTTTTT. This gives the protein CASSFPSGAEKLFF.

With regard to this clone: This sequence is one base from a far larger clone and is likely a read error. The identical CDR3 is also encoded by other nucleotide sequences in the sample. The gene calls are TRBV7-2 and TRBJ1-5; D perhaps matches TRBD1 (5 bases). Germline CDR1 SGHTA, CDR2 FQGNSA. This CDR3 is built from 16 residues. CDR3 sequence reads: CASSLVLGGNNQPQHF. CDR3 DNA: TGTGCCAGCAGCTTAGTCTTGGGGGGGAATAACCAGCCCCAGCATTTC.

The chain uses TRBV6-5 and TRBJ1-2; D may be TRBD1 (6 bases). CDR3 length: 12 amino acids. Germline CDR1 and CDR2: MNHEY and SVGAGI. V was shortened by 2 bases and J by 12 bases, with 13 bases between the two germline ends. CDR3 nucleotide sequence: TGTGCCAGCAGTTACCTGCCGGGACACCACACCTTC. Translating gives CASSYLPGHHTF.

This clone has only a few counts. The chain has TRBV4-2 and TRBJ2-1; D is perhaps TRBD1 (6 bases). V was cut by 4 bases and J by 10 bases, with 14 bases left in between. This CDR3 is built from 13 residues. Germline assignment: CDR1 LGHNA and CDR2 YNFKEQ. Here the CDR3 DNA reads TGTGCCAGCAGCCCGCCGGGACAAAAAGAGCAGTTCTTC. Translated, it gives CASSPPGQKEQFF.

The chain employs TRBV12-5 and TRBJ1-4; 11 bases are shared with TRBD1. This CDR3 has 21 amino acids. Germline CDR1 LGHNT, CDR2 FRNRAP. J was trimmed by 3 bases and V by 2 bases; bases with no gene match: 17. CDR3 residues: CASGLPTRMDRGLRANEKLFF. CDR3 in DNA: TGTGCTAGTGGTTTGCCGACCCGTATGGACAGGGGGCTAAGGGCTAATGAAAAACTGTTTTTT. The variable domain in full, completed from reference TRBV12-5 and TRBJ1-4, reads DARVTQTPRHKVTEMGQEVTMRCQPILGHNTVFWYRQTMMQGLELLAYFRNRAPLDDSGMPKDRFSAEMPDATLATLKIQPSEPRDSAVYFCASGLPTRMDRGLRANEKLFFGSGTQLSVL.